These 3 T cell receptor beta chains were all obtained from the same sample, sequenced in a study of T cell responses to AZD1222 COVID-19 vaccine. Sequenced by immunoSEQ multiplex PCR; TCRdb stores in-frame clones only, minus some. The sample lists under 130,000 clones; over 75% were seen once. The sequenced sample was peripheral blood, obtained on day 0 of AZD1222 vaccination. Receptors originate from an adult in good health.

The genes are TRBV2 and TRBJ2-4, with 9 bases matching TRBD1. The CDR3 is made up of 15 amino acids. The germline V gene encodes CDR1 SNHLY and CDR2 FYNNEI. Unmatched junction bases numbered 4, after V lost 5 bases and J lost 2 bases. The CDR3 here is CASSIQGASKNIQYF. Written as DNA, the CDR3 is TGTGCCAGCAGTATACAGGGGGCATCCAAAAACATTCAGTACTTC.

The chain is built from TRBV18 and TRBJ1-5; the D gene is possibly TRBD1 (5 bases). V lost 2 bases and J 9 bases, leaving 17 bases between the germline ends. The germline CDR1 and CDR2 sequences are KGHSH and LQKENI. The CDR3 length is 15 residues. The CDR3 loop reads CASSPFSGYDRPQHF. CDR3 in DNA: TGTGCCAGCTCACCATTTTCAGGGTACGATCGGCCCCAGCATTTT. Based on the CDR3 plus reference TRBV18 and TRBJ1-5, the full variable domain is NAGVMQNPRHLVRRRGQEARLRCSPMKGHSHVYWYRQLPEEGLKFMVYLQKENIIDESGMPKERFSAEFPKEGPSILRIQQVVRGDSAAYFCASSPFSGYDRPQHFGDGTRLSIL.

The V and J genes are TRBV7-2 and TRBJ1-1; the D gene is possibly TRBD1 (5 bases). CDR1 SGHTA and CDR2 FQGNSA come from the germline V gene. This CDR3 spans 15 amino acids. Trimming left V 4 bases short and J 0 bases short, with 12 bases between. The CDR3 sequence is CASSSRRGVNTEAFF. The CDR3 DNA is TGTGCCAGCAGCTCGAGGCGGGGGGTGAACACTGAAGCTTTCTTT.